The clone carrying this T cell receptor beta chain was observed a single time. This record belongs to a study of T cell responses to AZD1222 COVID-19 vaccine. V was pared by 3 bases and J by 1 base, with 6 bases between. CDR1 is SQVTM, CDR2 ANQGSEA, per germline. The CDR3 runs to 12 residues. This table comes from immunoSEQ multiplex PCR, and its TCRdb copy is limited to in-frame clones, with some not included. Here the sample spans approximately 120,000 clones, 88% being singletons. The TCR originated in an adult in good health. The sequencing used peripheral blood, collected on day 0 of AZD1222 vaccination. J is TRBJ2-5 and V is TRBV29-1; no reliable D call. The CDR3: CSVDHSQETQYF. Here the CDR3 DNA reads TGCAGCGTTGACCATAGCCAAGAGACCCAGTACTTC. The full variable domain, in which reference TRBV29-1 and TRBJ2-5 provide the parts outside the CDR3, is SAVISQKPSRDICQRGTSLTIQCQVDSQVTMMFWYRQQPGQSLTLIATANQGSEATYESGFVIDKFPISRPNLTFSTLTVSNMSPEDSSIYLCSVDHSQETQYFGPGTRLLVL.